One TCR beta chain is described in this entry. From germline, CDR1 is SGHNT and CDR2 YYREEE (reference sequence). The CDR3 spans 17 residues. With 5 bases clipped from V and 2 bases from J, the junction kept 15 bases outside the gene matches. As processed by the authors: Estimation of nucleated cell counts relied on the amplification of reference gene primers. Produced via immunoSEQ multiplex PCR; TCRdb's table is partial and in-frame only. For V, J and clone size, that table is used; D and trimming come from the DNA. This sample yields about 290,000 clones, of which 75% to 90% are seen a single time; 0.9% to 1% belongs to the top ten. The data stem from a study of blood T cell repertoires in COVID-19. Study background: Researchers got acute and convalescent COVID-19 samples from the United States, Italy and Spain. From T cells, B-cell-depleted T cells, or PBMCs came the material, which was cDNA or gDNA.

The sequencing sample was made of peripheral blood. The V gene is TRBV5-4, the J gene TRBJ2-7; 8 bases align to TRBD2. The source is a woman between 35 and 50 years old who had recovered from COVID-19. CDR3 loop: CASRFGGGGSGTYEQYF. The CDR3 nucleotides read TGTGCCAGCAGATTCGGGGGGGGCGGGAGCGGAACCTACGAGCAGTACTTC. The whole variable domain, filled in from reference TRBV5-4 and TRBJ2-7, reads ETGVTQSPTHLIKTRGQQVTLRCSSQSGHNTVSWYQQALGQGPQFIFQYYREEENGRGNFPPRFSGLQFPNYSSELNVNALELDDSALYLCASRFGGGGSGTYEQYFGPGTRLTVT.